This TCR beta chain was retrieved from a study of T cell responses to AZD1222 COVID-19 vaccine. Study-level points and caveats: There were vaccine-associated CD4 TCRs across spike, dominant at 160-218 and 743-854. After two AZD1222 doses, spike-specific TCR breadth and depth rose versus day 0. Donors were mostly white British, more females; clonal diversity possibly underestimated.

As concerns this clone: Its antigen is still unknown.

Trimming left V 4 bases short and J 1 base short, with 10 bases between. CDR1 is PRHDT and CDR2 is FYEKMQ in the germline V gene (reference sequence). There are 15 residues in the CDR3. Only in-frame clones appear in the TCRdb table, and some are missing; sequencing was by immunoSEQ multiplex PCR. Here the sample spans some 150,000 clones, 90% being singletons. The sequencing here drew on peripheral blood, taken 28 days after the second AZD1222 dose. The J gene is TRBJ2-2, the V gene TRBV13; no clear D gene. The sequence was obtained from an adult who received the AZD1222 COVID-19 vaccine. The CDR3 DNA reads as TGTGCCAGCAGCTCAGGACCTTTGAACACCGGGGAGCTGTTTTTT. Residues: CASSSGPLNTGELFF.